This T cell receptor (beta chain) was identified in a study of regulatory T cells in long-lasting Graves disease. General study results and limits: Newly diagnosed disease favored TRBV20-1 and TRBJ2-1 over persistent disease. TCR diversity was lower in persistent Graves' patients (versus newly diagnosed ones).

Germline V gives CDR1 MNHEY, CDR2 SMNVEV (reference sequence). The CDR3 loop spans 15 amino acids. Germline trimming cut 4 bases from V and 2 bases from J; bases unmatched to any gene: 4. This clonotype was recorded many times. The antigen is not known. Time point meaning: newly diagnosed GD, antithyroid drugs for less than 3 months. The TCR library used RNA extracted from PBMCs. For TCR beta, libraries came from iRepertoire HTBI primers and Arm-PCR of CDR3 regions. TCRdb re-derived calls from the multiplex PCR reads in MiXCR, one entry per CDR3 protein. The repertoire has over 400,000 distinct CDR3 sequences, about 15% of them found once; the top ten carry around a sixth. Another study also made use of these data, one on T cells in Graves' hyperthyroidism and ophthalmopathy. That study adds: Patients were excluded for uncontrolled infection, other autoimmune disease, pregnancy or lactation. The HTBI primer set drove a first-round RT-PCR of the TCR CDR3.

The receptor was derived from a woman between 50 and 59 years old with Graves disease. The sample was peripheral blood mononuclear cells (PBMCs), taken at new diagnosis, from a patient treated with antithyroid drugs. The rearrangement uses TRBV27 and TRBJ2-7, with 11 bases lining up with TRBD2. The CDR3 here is CASSSRLAGTYEQYF. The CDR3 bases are TGTGCCAGCAGTTCGCGACTAGCGGGGACCTACGAGCAGTACTTC.